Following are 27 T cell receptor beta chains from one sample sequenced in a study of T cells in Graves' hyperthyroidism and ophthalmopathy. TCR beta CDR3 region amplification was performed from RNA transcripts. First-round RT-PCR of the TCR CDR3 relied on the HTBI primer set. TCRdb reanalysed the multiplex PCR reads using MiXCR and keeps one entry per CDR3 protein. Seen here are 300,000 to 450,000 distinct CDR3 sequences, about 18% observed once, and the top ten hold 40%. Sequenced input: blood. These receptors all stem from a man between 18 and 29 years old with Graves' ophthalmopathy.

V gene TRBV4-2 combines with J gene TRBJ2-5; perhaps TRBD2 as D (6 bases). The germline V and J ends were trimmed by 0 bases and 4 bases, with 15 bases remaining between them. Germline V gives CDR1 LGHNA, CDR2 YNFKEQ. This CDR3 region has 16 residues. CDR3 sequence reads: CASSQESRDSVETQYF. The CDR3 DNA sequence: TGTGCCAGCAGCCAAGAGTCAAGGGACTCCGTAGAGACCCAGTACTTC.

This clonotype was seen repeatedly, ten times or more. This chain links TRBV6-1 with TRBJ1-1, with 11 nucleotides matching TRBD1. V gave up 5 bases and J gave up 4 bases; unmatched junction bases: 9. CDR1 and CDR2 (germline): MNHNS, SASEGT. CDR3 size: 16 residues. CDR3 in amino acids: CASSPAWTGGPTEAFF. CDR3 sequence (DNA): TGTGCCAGCAGTCCCGCCTGGACAGGGGGCCCCACTGAAGCTTTCTTT.

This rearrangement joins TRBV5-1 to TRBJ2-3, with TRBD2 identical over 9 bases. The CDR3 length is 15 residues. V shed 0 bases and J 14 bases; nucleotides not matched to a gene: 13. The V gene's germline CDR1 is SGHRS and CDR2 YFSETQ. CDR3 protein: CASSLEYTAGGHRYF. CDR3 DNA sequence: TGCGCCAGCAGCTTGGAGTATACTGCGGGGGGGCACCGGTATTTT.

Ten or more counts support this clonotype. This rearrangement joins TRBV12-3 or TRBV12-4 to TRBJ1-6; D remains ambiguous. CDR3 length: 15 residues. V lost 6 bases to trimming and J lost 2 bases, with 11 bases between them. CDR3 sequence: CASSPDVTYNSPLHF. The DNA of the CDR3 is TGTGCCAGCAGCCCAGATGTAACCTATAATTCACCCCTCCACTTT.

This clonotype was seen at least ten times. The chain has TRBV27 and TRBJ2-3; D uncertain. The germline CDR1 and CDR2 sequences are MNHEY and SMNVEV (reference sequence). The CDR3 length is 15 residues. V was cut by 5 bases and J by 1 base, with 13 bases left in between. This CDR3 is CASSLLRAGTDTQYF. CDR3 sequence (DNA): TGTGCCAGCAGTCTGCTTCGGGCGGGCACAGATACGCAGTATTTT.

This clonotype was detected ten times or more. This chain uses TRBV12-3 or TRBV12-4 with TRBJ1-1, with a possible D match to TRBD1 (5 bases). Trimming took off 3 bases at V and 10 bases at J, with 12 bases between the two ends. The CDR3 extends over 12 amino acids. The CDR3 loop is CASSLGTGRAFF. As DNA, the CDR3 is TGTGCCAGCAGTTTGGGGACGGGGAGAGCTTTCTTT.

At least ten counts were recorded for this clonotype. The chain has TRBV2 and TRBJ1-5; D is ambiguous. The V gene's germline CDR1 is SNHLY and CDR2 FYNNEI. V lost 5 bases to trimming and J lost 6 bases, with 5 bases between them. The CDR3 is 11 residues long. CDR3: CASSLGQPQHF. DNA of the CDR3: TGTGCCAGCAGTCTGGGTCAGCCCCAGCATTTT. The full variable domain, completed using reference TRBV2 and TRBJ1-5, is EPEVTQTPSHQVTQMGQEVILRCVPISNHLYFYWYRQILGQKVEFLVSFYNNEISEKSEIFDDQFSVERPDGSNFTLKIRSTKLEDSAMYFCASSLGQPQHFGDGTRLSIL.

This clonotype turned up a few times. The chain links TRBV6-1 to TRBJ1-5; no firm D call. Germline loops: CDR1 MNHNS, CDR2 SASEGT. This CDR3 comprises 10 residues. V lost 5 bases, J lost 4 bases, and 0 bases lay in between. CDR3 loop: CASSNQPQHF. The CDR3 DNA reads TGTGCCAGCAGTAATCAGCCCCAGCATTTT.

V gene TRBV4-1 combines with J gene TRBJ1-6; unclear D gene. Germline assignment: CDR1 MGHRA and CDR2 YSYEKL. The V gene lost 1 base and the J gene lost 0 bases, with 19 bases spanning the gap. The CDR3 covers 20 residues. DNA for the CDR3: TGCGCCAGCAGCCAAGTCTTCCTGGGTGCGCGGAGCTCCTATAATTCACCCCTCCACTTT. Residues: CASSQVFLGARSSYNSPLHF.

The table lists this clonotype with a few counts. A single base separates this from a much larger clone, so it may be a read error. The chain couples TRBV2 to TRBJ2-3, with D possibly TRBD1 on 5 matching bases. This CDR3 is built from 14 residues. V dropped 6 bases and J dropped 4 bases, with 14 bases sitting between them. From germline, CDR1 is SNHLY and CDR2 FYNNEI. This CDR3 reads CASRKDTIADTQYF. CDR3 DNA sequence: TGTGCCAGCAGGAAGGACACCATTGCAGATACGCAGTATTTT.

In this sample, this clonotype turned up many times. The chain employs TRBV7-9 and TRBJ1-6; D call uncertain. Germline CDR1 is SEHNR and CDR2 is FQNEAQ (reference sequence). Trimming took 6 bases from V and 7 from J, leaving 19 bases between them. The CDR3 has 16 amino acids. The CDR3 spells CASRVWGDGWNSPLHF. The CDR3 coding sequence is TGTGCCAGCAGAGTGTGGGGTGACGGGTGGAATTCACCCCTCCACTTT.

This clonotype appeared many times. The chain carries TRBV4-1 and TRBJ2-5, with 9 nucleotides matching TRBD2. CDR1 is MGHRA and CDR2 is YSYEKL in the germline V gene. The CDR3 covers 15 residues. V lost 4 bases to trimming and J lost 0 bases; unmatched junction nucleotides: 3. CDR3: CASSPAGGNQETQYF. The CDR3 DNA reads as TGCGCCAGCAGCCCCGCGGGGGGGAACCAAGAGACCCAGTACTTC.

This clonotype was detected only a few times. The DNA of the CDR3 is TGTGCCTGGAGTGTACTAGCGGGAGCGAATGAGCAGTTCTTC. Protein product: CAWSVLAGANEQFF. The genes are TRBV30 and TRBJ2-1; 11 bases agree with TRBD2. This CDR3 is 14 amino acids long. The V gene end was trimmed by 0 bases and the J gene end by 7 bases; junction bases not matched to a gene: 2. The germline V gene has CDR1 GTSNPN and CDR2 SVGIG (reference sequence).

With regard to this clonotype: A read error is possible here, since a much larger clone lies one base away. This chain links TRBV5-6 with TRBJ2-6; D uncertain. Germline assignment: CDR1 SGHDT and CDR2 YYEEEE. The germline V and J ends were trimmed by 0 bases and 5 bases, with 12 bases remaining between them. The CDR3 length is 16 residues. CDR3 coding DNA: TGTGCCAGCAGCTTGGCACTCCGGGCCAGGGCCAACGTCCTGACTTTC. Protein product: CASSLALRARANVLTF.

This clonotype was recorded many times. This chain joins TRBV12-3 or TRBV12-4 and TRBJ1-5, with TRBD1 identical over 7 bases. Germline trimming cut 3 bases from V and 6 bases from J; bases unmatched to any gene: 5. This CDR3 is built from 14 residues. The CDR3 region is CASSLAGGGQPQHF. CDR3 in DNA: TGTGCCAGCAGTTTGGCAGGGGGAGGTCAGCCCCAGCATTTT.

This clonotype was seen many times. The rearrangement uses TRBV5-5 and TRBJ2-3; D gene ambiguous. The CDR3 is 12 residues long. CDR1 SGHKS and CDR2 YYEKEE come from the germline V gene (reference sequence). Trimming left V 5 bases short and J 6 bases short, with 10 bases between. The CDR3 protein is CASRLRHDTQYF. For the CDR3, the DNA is TGTGCCAGCAGGCTCCGACACGATACGCAGTATTTT.

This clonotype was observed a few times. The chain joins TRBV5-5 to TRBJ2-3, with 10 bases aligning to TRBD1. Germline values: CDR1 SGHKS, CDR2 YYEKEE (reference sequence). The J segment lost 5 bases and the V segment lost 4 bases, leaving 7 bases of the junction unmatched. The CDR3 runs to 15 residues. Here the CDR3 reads CASSPGTGAGDTQYF. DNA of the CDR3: TGTGCCAGCAGCCCTGGGACAGGGGCGGGAGATACGCAGTATTTT.

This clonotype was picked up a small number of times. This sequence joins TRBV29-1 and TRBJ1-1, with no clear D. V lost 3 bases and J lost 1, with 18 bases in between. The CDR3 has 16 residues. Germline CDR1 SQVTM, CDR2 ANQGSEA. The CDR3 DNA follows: TGCAGCGTTGATGGCCGGGGAATCGTTGGGAACACTGAAGCTTTCTTT. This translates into CSVDGRGIVGNTEAFF.

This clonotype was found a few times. The CDR3 bases are TGCGCCAGCAGCTGGGAGGGGCGGTCCTACAATGAGCAGTTCTTC. Its translation is CASSWEGRSYNEQFF. This chain uses TRBV5-1 with TRBJ2-1; 7 positions match TRBD2. The CDR3 runs to 15 residues. Germline V gene data show CDR1 as SGHRS and CDR2 as YFSETQ. The J segment lost 1 base and the V segment lost 3 bases, leaving 4 bases of the junction unmatched.

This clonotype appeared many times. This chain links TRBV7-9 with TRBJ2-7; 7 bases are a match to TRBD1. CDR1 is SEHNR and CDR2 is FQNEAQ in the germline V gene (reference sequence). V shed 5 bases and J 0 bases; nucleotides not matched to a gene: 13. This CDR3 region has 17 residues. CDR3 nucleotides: TGTGCCAGCAGCCTAAACAGTGGGACAGAGACCTCCTACGAGCAGTACTTC. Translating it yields CASSLNSGTETSYEQYF.

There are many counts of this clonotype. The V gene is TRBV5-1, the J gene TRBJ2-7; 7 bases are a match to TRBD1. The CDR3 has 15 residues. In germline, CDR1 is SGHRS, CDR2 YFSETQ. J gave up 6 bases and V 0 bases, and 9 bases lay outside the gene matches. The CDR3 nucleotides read TGCGCCAGCAGCTTGGGAGGGGACAGCTACTCCGAGCAGTACTTC. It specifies CASSLGGDSYSEQYF. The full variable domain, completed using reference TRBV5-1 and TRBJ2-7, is KAGVTQTPRYLIKTRGQQVTLSCSPISGHRSVSWYQQTPGQGLQFLFEYFSETQRNKGNFPGRFSGRQFSNSRSEMNVSTLELGDSALYLCASSLGGDSYSEQYFGPGTRLTVT.

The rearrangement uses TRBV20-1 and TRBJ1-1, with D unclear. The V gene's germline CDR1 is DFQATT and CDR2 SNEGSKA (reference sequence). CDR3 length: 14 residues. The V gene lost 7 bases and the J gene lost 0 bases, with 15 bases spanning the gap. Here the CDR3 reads CSVVPHSLNTEAFF. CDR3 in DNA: TGCAGTGTAGTCCCCCACTCGCTGAACACTGAAGCTTTCTTT.

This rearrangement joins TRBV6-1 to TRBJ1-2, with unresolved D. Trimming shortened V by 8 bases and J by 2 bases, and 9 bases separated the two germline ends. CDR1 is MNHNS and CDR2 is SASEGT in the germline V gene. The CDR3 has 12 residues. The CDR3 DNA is TGTGCCAGCCCCGGGCAAAACTATGGCTACACCTTC. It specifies CASPGQNYGYTF.

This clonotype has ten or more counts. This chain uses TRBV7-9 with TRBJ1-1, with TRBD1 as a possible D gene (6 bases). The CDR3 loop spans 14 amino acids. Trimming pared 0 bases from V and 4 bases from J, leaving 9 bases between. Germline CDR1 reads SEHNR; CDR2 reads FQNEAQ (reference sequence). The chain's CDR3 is CASSLAQGSTEAFF. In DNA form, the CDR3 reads TGTGCCAGCAGCTTAGCCCAGGGGAGCACTGAAGCTTTCTTT. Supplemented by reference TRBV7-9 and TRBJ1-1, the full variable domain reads DTGVSQNPRHKITKRGQNVTFRCDPISEHNRLYWYRQTLGQGPEFLTYFQNEAQLEKSRLLSDRFSAERPKGSFSTLEIQRTEQGDSAMYLCASSLAQGSTEAFFGQGTRLTVV.

CDR3 region: CATSWVEAFF. In DNA, the CDR3 is TGTGCCACCTCTTGGGTTGAAGCTTTCTTT. This rearrangement joins TRBV6-1 to TRBJ1-1; D is undetermined. The germline gives CDR1 MNHNS, CDR2 SASEGT. Trimming stripped 10 bases from V and 7 bases from J, with 10 bases between. This CDR3 is built from 10 residues.

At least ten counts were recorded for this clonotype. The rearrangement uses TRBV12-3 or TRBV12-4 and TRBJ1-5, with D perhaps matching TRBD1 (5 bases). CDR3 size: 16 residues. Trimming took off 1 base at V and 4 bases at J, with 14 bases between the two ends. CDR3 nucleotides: TGTGCCAGCAGTTTAGGTGTCAGGGTGGAGAATCAGCCCCAGCATTTT. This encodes CASSLGVRVENQPQHF.

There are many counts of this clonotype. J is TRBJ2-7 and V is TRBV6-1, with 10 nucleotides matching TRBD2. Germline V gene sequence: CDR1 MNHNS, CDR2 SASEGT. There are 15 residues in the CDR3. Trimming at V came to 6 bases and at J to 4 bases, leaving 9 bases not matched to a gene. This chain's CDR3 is CASRNRLAGSYEQYF. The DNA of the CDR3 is TGTGCCAGCAGGAATAGACTAGCGGGTTCTTACGAGCAGTACTTC.